One and the same sample provided the 4 T cell receptor beta chains below, sequenced in a study of T cells in Graves' hyperthyroidism and ophthalmopathy. TCR beta CDR3 sequences were amplified from RNA transcripts. HTBI primers were used for first-round RT-PCR of the TCR CDR3. Each CDR3 protein gets one entry after TCRdb re-called the multiplex PCR reads with MiXCR. Of about 55,000 distinct CDR3 sequences in the sample, roughly 50% were seen once. Sequencing was done on a sample of blood. The receptors shown here come from an older woman with Graves' ophthalmopathy.

The chain employs TRBV7-2 and TRBJ2-2, with 7 bases matching TRBD2. From germline, CDR1 is SGHTA and CDR2 FQGNSA. The V and J ends lost 1 base and 7 bases, in that order; junction bases with no gene match: 6. The CDR3 contains 15 residues. CDR3 coding DNA: TGTGCCAGCAGCTTAGGCTTTTGGACTAGCGGGGAGCTGTTTTTT. Amino acid sequence: CASSLGFWTSGELFF.

This clonotype was observed many times. The chain carries TRBV10-2 and TRBJ1-1, with a tentative D call TRBD1 (5 bases). V was trimmed by 0 bases and J by 4 bases, leaving 15 bases between them. CDR3 length: 16 amino acids. The germline gives CDR1 WSHSY, CDR2 SAAADI. The CDR3 loop reads CASSESAAGRGTEAFF. Written as DNA, the CDR3 is TGCGCCAGCAGTGAGTCGGCGGCAGGGAGAGGCACTGAAGCTTTCTTT.

Remarks on this clonotype: Mismatch with germline at one junction end may stem from a read error. The CDR3 loop reads CASSQEVAGYNEQYF. The DNA of the CDR3 is TGCGCCAGCAGCCAAGAGGTAGCGGGATACAACGAGCAGTACTTC. This chain joins TRBV7-9 and TRBJ2-7, with 8 nucleotides matching TRBD2. Germline V gives CDR1 SEHNR, CDR2 FQNEAQ (reference sequence). The CDR3 runs 15 residues.

This clonotype was detected ten times or more. The chain carries TRBV20-1 and TRBJ2-5; the D gene is possibly TRBD2 (5 bases). Between the trimmed V and J ends, which lost 1 base and 5 bases, there was a span of 14 bases. CDR3 length equals 14 residues. Per germline, CDR1 DFQATT and CDR2 SNEGSKA (reference sequence). For the CDR3, the DNA is TGCAGTGCTAGAGCCAGGCTAGCAACTGAGACCCAGTACTTC. This codes for CSARARLATETQYF.